The clone carrying this T cell receptor (beta chain) has just a few counts. The data are from a study of OX40 agonist ivuxolimab in advanced cancers. The CDR3 has 10 residues. CDR1 is SGDLS and CDR2 is YYNGEE in the germline V gene. Deletions cut 9 bases from V and 11 bases from J, with 12 bases between. The method was immunoSEQ multiplex PCR; TCRdb's version includes in-frame clones alone and lacks a portion of them. The sample yields 100,000 or so clones, approximately 89% seen once. The chain couples TRBV9 to TRBJ1-5, with no clear D. The source material was CD4+ or CD8+ T cells sorted from blood, sampled in a trial of the OX40 agonist ivuxolimab. This TCR was sampled from an adult with an advanced solid tumor such as melanoma, head and neck, liver or kidney cancer. CDR3 protein: CATGEVAQHF. As DNA, the CDR3 is TGTGCCACCGGGGAAGTGGCCCAGCATTTT.